The TCR beta chain under discussion was sequenced for a study of blood T cell repertoires in COVID-19. As for the study in general: PBMCs, B-cell-depleted T cells, or T cells were the source of the cDNA or gDNA that made up the material.

The CDR3 sequence is 16 residues long. The V end lost 0 bases, the J end lost 4 bases, and 13 bases lay between the germline ends. In germline, CDR1 is MNHNS, CDR2 SASEGT. Clones were sequenced by immunoSEQ multiplex PCR, and TCRdb holds only the in-frame ones, with some missing. The sample holds around 200,000 clones; roughly 77% are singletons and the top ten take around a tenth. V usage is TRBV6-1 and J usage is TRBJ1-5; D uncertain. This sequence was found in a man between 40 and 49 years old who had recovered from COVID-19. Sample: PBMCs or T cells enriched from blood (not recorded which). The CDR3 bases are TGTGCCAGCAGTGAAGCGCTGACACGTGGAAATCAGCCCCAGCATTTT. This codes for CASSEALTRGNQPQHF.